This T cell receptor beta chain emerged from a study of blood T cell repertoires in COVID-19. Study details: COVID-19 samples collected from the United States, Italy and Spain covered acute and convalescent phases. In each case, the material was cDNA or gDNA derived from T cells, B-cell-depleted T cells, or PBMCs.

The CDR3 runs 13 residues. CDR1 and CDR2 (germline): SQVTM, ANQGSEA. V was clipped by 6 bases and J by 4 bases; unmatched bases: 5. Authors' methods: Nucleated cell counts were estimated from reference gene primer amplification. Libraries were prepared by immunoSEQ multiplex PCR; TCRdb keeps only in-frame clonotypes and omits some of them. That table gives V, J and clone size, and the DNA gave D and trimming. The sample lists approximately 310,000 clones, approximately 89% occurring once. The source of this sequence is a woman between 45 and 60 years old who had recovered from COVID-19. The chain links TRBV29-1 to TRBJ2-3; 9 nucleotides agree with TRBD1. Sequences were obtained from peripheral blood. The CDR3 sequence: CSVGQGRADTQYF. The CDR3 region has the DNA TGCAGCGTAGGACAGGGGAGGGCAGATACGCAGTATTTT.